Shown below are 25 T cell receptor beta chains from a single sample sequenced in a study of T-cell reconstitution after alpha-beta-depleted transplantation in children. For TCRbeta, the library was prepared with unique molecular identifiers. Each CDR3 protein is one row after TCRdb ran MiXCR on the PCR reads. This sample carries about 610,000 distinct CDR3 sequences, about 10% of them seen once, and the ten largest clones take approximately 4.1%. The specimen comprised PBMCs from the stem cell graft donor, sampled from the stem cell graft. The receptor source for this set is a human donor who donated a stem cell graft to a child with acute myeloid leukemia.

The CDR3 loop reads CASSLSGGPTADTQYF. In DNA form, the CDR3 reads TGCGCCAGCAGCTTGTCGGGAGGGCCTACAGCAGATACGCAGTATTTT. The chain has TRBV5-1 and TRBJ2-3; 8 bases align to TRBD2. The CDR3 sequence is 16 residues long. J gave up 4 bases and V 1 base, and 8 bases lay outside the gene matches. Germline assignment: CDR1 SGHRS and CDR2 YFSETQ.

The chain links TRBV7-9 to TRBJ2-7; D call uncertain. The germline V gene encodes CDR1 SEHNR and CDR2 FQNEAQ (reference sequence). The CDR3 is 13 amino acids. V was shortened by 2 bases and J by 2 bases, with 7 bases between the two germline ends. CDR3: CASSLNQAYEQYF. CDR3 DNA: TGTGCCAGCAGCTTAAACCAGGCCTACGAGCAGTACTTC.

The CDR3 DNA reads TGCAGTGCTAGCGAATTCGGGACTAGCGCCCACGAGCAGTACTTC. It specifies CSASEFGTSAHEQYF. The chain employs TRBV20-1 and TRBJ2-7, with 10 bases aligning to TRBD2. V gave up 3 bases and J gave up 5 bases; unmatched junction bases: 10. CDR1 and CDR2 (germline): DFQATT, SNEGSKA (reference sequence). This CDR3 is 15 amino acids long.

In its sample, this clonotype was seen a few times. The rearrangement links TRBV11-2 to TRBJ2-5, with D perhaps given as TRBD1 or TRBD2 (6 bases each). Germline V lookup: CDR1 SGHAT, CDR2 FQNNGV. V was shortened by 5 bases and J by 6 bases, with 28 bases between the two germline ends. The CDR3 spans 18 residues. The CDR3 DNA follows: TGTGCCAGCAGCCAACTTCCCGGGGCGGGACACATTAGAAAGACCCAGTACTTC. It is translated as CASSQLPGAGHIRKTQYF.

This clonotype was recorded a few times. This chain joins TRBV6-1 and TRBJ1-2, with D hard to call. The CDR3 covers 12 residues. In germline, CDR1 is MNHNS, CDR2 SASEGT. Trimming removed 8 bases from V and 0 bases from J, with 7 bases in between. The CDR3 coding sequence is TGTGCCAGCCTTCAATCTAACTATGGCTACACCTTC. Amino acid sequence: CASLQSNYGYTF.

This clonotype was picked up one time. This chain links TRBV28 with TRBJ2-7, with 13 bases aligning to TRBD2. The CDR3 covers 15 residues. Trimming removed 6 bases from V and 6 bases from J; junction bases left unmatched: 8. Germline V gives CDR1 MDHEN, CDR2 SYDVKM. The CDR3 DNA reads as TGTGCCAGCAGGGTGACTAGCGGGAGGACAAGCGAGCAGTACTTC. It encodes CASRVTSGRTSEQYF.

This rearrangement joins TRBV6-1 to TRBJ2-7; 7 nucleotides line up with TRBD1. Germline-derived CDR1 and CDR2 are MNHNS and SASEGT. The CDR3 spans 14 residues. Unmatched junction bases numbered 10, after V lost 6 bases and J lost 5 bases. CDR3 sequence (DNA): TGTGCCAGCAGCATAGGGGGCCGGGTCGACGAGCAGTACTTC. It specifies CASSIGGRVDEQYF.

This clonotype appeared many times. The J gene is TRBJ2-1, the V gene TRBV30; possibly TRBD2 for D (6 bases). V lost 0 bases to trimming and J lost 4 bases, with 10 bases between them. Looked up from germline, CDR1 is GTSNPN and CDR2 is SVGIG (reference sequence). The CDR3 length is 14 residues. The CDR3 DNA is TGTGCCTGGAGTGTACTGGAGGGGTACAATGAGCAGTTCTTC. Protein product: CAWSVLEGYNEQFF.

This CDR3 reads CASSPKDPRVQETQYF. The CDR3 bases are TGCGCCAGCAGCCCGAAGGACCCGCGGGTACAAGAGACCCAGTACTTC. The chain is built from TRBV5-1 and TRBJ2-5; weak D call: TRBD2 (5 bases). V shed 4 bases and J shed 2 bases, with 18 bases lying between them. CDR1 is SGHRS, CDR2 YFSETQ, per germline. The CDR3 is 16 amino acids.

CDR3 amino acids: CASSYRGAKNIQYF. DNA of the CDR3: TGTGCCAGCAGTTACCGTGGGGCCAAAAACATTCAGTACTTC. This chain joins TRBV6-2 or TRBV6-3 and TRBJ2-4; D gene uncertain. The CDR3 contains 14 residues. Germline assignment: CDR1 MNHEY and CDR2 SVGEGT. The V end lost 2 bases, the J end lost 1 base, and 6 bases lay between the germline ends.

A few counts support this clonotype. This sequence joins TRBV7-2 and TRBJ2-1; TRBD1 agrees at 7 bases. Trimming at V came to 2 bases and at J to 0 bases, leaving 1 base not matched to a gene. The CDR3 sequence is 15 residues long. Germline V gene lookup returns CDR1 SGHTA and CDR2 FQGNSA. The CDR3 protein is CASSLKGASYNEQFF. The CDR3 DNA is TGTGCCAGCAGCTTAAAGGGGGCCTCCTACAATGAGCAGTTCTTC.

The chain couples TRBV20-1 to TRBJ2-7; 10 nucleotides align to TRBD2. V gave up 1 base and J gave up 5 bases; unmatched junction bases: 11. The CDR3 has 16 amino acids. CDR1 DFQATT and CDR2 SNEGSKA come from the germline V gene (reference sequence). The CDR3 nucleotides read TGCAGTGCTAGAGGTGCCAGGGGACTAGCGAGCCACGAGCAGTACTTC. Amino acids: CSARGARGLASHEQYF.

As to this clonotype: A junction boundary mismatches the germline segment, possibly from a read error. This chain connects TRBV7-7 to TRBJ2-5; no definite D call. Germline assignment: CDR1 SSHAT and CDR2 FNYEAQ (reference sequence). The CDR3 is 13 residues long. The CDR3 reads CASSLSPGETQYF. As DNA, the CDR3 is TGTGCTAGCAGCTTATCACCGGGAGAGACCCAGTACTTC.

This clonotype was detected only a few times. V gene TRBV20-1 combines with J gene TRBJ1-1; 7 bases map to TRBD1. Germline V gives CDR1 DFQATT, CDR2 SNEGSKA (reference sequence). The CDR3 consists of 14 residues. V lost 4 bases, J lost 0 bases, and 5 bases stayed unmatched. In DNA, the CDR3 is TGCAGTGCTATTAGGGGACAGTTGAACACTGAAGCTTTCTTT. Protein product: CSAIRGQLNTEAFF.

This clonotype was found many times. The chain recombines TRBV29-1 with TRBJ2-2, with 9 bases aligning to TRBD2. Germline V gene lookup returns CDR1 SQVTM and CDR2 ANQGSEA. This CDR3 region has 14 residues. Trimming took 6 bases from V and 5 from J; bases not matched to a gene: 7. As DNA, the CDR3 is TGCAGCGTCCGAACCGGACTAGCGACCGGGGAGCTGTTTTTT. Translation gives CSVRTGLATGELFF.

This clonotype showed up many times. This sequence joins TRBV12-3 or TRBV12-4 and TRBJ1-5, with TRBD1 identical over 8 bases. The CDR3 covers 16 residues. J was trimmed by 0 bases and V by 3 bases; bases with no gene match: 4. The chain's CDR3 is CASSLTGVYSNQPQHF. The CDR3, as DNA: TGTGCCAGCAGTTTGACAGGGGTTTATAGCAATCAGCCCCAGCATTTT.

As regards this clonotype: The junction departs from the called germline gene at one end, perhaps through a read error. This chain connects TRBV5-5 to TRBJ2-1; D might be TRBD1 (6 bases). The germline V gene encodes CDR1 SGHKS and CDR2 YYEKEE (reference sequence). The CDR3 sequence is 15 residues long. The CDR3 DNA reads TGTGCCAGCAGCGCCCTGGACGGAACTCTCGACCGACAGGTCTTC. The encoded protein is CASSALDGTLDRQVF.

There are a few counts of this clonotype. The chain is built from TRBV20-1 and TRBJ2-5, with TRBD2 matching 9 bases. Germline V gene sequence: CDR1 DFQATT, CDR2 SNEGSKA (reference sequence). Unmatched junction bases numbered 13, after V lost 0 bases and J lost 2 bases. This CDR3 comprises 18 residues. This chain's CDR3 is CSAREDRTGLAGQETQYF. DNA for the CDR3: TGCAGTGCTAGAGAAGATAGGACAGGCCTAGCGGGGCAAGAGACCCAGTACTTC.

This clonotype was detected a few times. The genes are TRBV5-4 and TRBJ2-2; unclear D gene. Germline assignment: CDR1 SGHNT and CDR2 YYREEE (reference sequence). Between the trimmed V and J ends, which lost 4 bases and 4 bases, there was a span of 8 bases. The length of the CDR3 is 13 residues. The CDR3 bases are TGTGCCAGCAGCCTAATGGGCACCGGGGAGCTGTTTTTT. Protein: CASSLMGTGELFF.

A word on this clonotype: At one of its ends the junction is not consistent with the germline gene, which may arise from a read error. This chain joins TRBV11-1 and TRBJ1-2; a weak D match, TRBD1 (6 bases). The CDR3 sequence is 13 residues long. Per germline, CDR1 SGHAT and CDR2 FQDESV (reference sequence). The CDR3 bases are TGTGCCAGCAGCCCCAATGGACAGCGGACCCACTCCTTC. Its translation: CASSPNGQRTHSF.

CDR3 amino acids: CASSYLGQGNGYTF. DNA for the CDR3: TGTGCCAGCAGTTACCTGGGACAGGGTAATGGCTACACCTTC. The chain employs TRBV6-5 and TRBJ1-2, with TRBD1 identical over 9 bases. V lost 2 bases, J lost 6 bases, and 4 bases stayed unmatched. Germline V gene lookup returns CDR1 MNHEY and CDR2 SVGAGI. The CDR3 sequence is 14 residues long.

At least ten counts were recorded for this clonotype. V gene TRBV29-1 combines with J gene TRBJ2-3; tentative D call: TRBD2 (6 bases). CDR3 length: 15 residues. Germline CDR1 SQVTM, CDR2 ANQGSEA. Trimming removed 5 bases at V and 4 bases at J, with 19 bases between. The chain's CDR3 is CSVSVGGSTADTQYF. As DNA, the CDR3 is TGCAGCGTTTCCGTTGGGGGGAGCACCGCAGATACGCAGTATTTT.

V gene TRBV6-5 combines with J gene TRBJ2-5; 10 bases map to TRBD1. V lost 4 bases to trimming and J lost 7 bases; unmatched junction nucleotides: 9. There are 15 residues in the CDR3. The germline CDR1 and CDR2 sequences are MNHEY and SVGAGI. CDR3 sequence (DNA): TGTGCCAGCAGTTCCCCGCCCGGACAGGGGGGGACCCAGTACTTC. This translates into CASSSPPGQGGTQYF.

This clonotype was detected many times. The chain uses TRBV5-1 and TRBJ2-3; D tentatively fits TRBD1 or TRBD2 (5 bases each). The germline V gene encodes CDR1 SGHRS and CDR2 YFSETQ. Trimming took 1 base from V and 4 from J, leaving 13 bases between them. CDR3 length equals 15 residues. The CDR3 sequence is CASSLNNRGPDTQYF. The CDR3 DNA reads as TGCGCCAGCAGCTTGAATAACCGGGGCCCAGATACGCAGTATTTT.

The table lists this clonotype with a count of one. A much larger clonotype is one base distant, so this may be a read error. The J gene is TRBJ2-3, the V gene TRBV12-3 or TRBV12-4; D is tentatively TRBD1 or TRBD2 (5 bases each). Trimming pared 5 bases from V and 8 bases from J, leaving 14 bases between. This CDR3 is built from 13 residues. This CDR3 reads CASSPGDRGTQYF. The CDR3 nucleotides are TGTGCCAGCAGTCCCGGGGACCGCGGTACGCAGTATTTT.